Sequencing of this TCR beta chain was carried out in a study of T cell responses to AZD1222 COVID-19 vaccine. Study information: Combined were second doses at about 4 or about 12 weeks.

The study, taken as a whole, reports: CD4 TCRs associated with vaccination spanned spike, dominating at 160-218 and 743-854. Just six AZD1222 recipients tested seropositive at baseline. The peak T cell response came first, and repertoires were sampled only after it.

Assay: immunoSEQ multiplex PCR; the TCRdb copy retains only in-frame clones and omits some. The sample holds under 150,000 clones; roughly 90% are singletons and the top ten take under 2%. The CDR3 is 13 residues long. The V gene end was trimmed by 4 bases and the J gene end by 7 bases; junction bases not matched to a gene: 6. Germline values: CDR1 WSHSY, CDR2 SAAADI. Details on this clone: Its antigen is currently unknown.

The rearrangement joins TRBV10-2 to TRBJ1-2, with 7 bases matching TRBD1. Sequences were derived from peripheral blood, sampled on day 0 of AZD1222 vaccination. The sequence was collected from an adult in good health. The CDR3 DNA follows: TGCGCCAGCAGTGGAACAGGGGTAGGTGGCTACACCTTC. It codes for CASSGTGVGGYTF.